The 9 T cell receptor beta chains in this list originate from one sample, sequenced in a study of CXCR3-negative and CXCR3-positive naive CD8 T cells. Carrying UMI labels, the TRB cDNA libraries were prepared through 5' RACE. One entry per CDR3 protein, without DNA, is what TCRdb gives after re-calling the 5' RACE reads. This sample contains 120,000 to 150,000 distinct CDR3 sequences. Their target antigens are unknown. Points from the study as a whole: For CXCR3-positive naive cells, TRB CDR3s were more hydrophobic than those of CXCR3-negative naive cells.

Sequencing used naive CXCR3+ CD8+ T cells from blood. Stated subset: CD45RO-CCR7+CD27+CD95- naive CD8+ T cells expressing CXCR3 (TNR3+). The receptors originated from a human donor in good health. Some clones in this sample may be carry-over from other donors' samples.

The gene calls are TRBV12-3 or TRBV12-4 and TRBJ2-4; TCRdb reports TRBD1, a call that lacks DNA to check it against. This CDR3 has 17 amino acids. The CDR3 loop reads CASSLEPPGLAKNIQYF.

CDR3 residues: CASSGLAGEYNEQFF. This chain joins TRBV14 and TRBJ2-1; the TCRdb D gene call, TRBD2, has no DNA to confirm it. Per the germline V gene, CDR1 is SGHDN and CDR2 is FVKESK. This CDR3 has 15 residues.

The chain has TRBV6-2 or TRBV6-3 and TRBJ2-1. The CDR3 runs to 13 residues. Germline assignment: CDR1 MNHEY and CDR2 SVGEGT. The CDR3: CASSYTEERDLFF.

The chain couples TRBV6-2 or TRBV6-3 to TRBJ2-7; TCRdb names TRBD1, which stays unverified in the absence of DNA. There are 17 residues in the CDR3. Germline V gene data show CDR1 as MNHEY and CDR2 as SVGEGT. CDR3 protein: CASSYSTGQGVPHEQYF.

CDR3 loop: CASSQPIRGLAGETQYF. The rearrangement links TRBV3-1 to TRBJ2-5; the TCRdb D gene call, TRBD2, has no DNA to confirm it. This CDR3 is 17 amino acids long. Germline CDR1 reads LGHDT; CDR2 reads YNNKEL (reference sequence).

The chain links TRBV4-3 to TRBJ2-1; TCRdb indicates TRBD1, and absent DNA this call remains unverified. Germline CDR1 is LGHNA and CDR2 is YSLEER. This CDR3 is 18 amino acids long. CDR3 sequence: CASSPSSGGGPSYNEQFF.

The V and J genes are TRBV25-1 and TRBJ2-7; TCRdb designates TRBD1, a call that cannot be tested without DNA. Germline values: CDR1 MGHDK, CDR2 SYGVNS. CDR3 length: 16 amino acids. The CDR3 here is CASSWGTGAALYEQYF.

The rearrangement joins TRBV18 to TRBJ2-7. The CDR3 contains 13 residues. The V gene's germline CDR1 is KGHSH and CDR2 LQKENI. CDR3 sequence reads: CAGSLPGDYEQYF.

This chain uses TRBV20-1 with TRBJ1-5. The CDR3 is made up of 15 amino acids. Germline V gives CDR1 DFQATT, CDR2 SNEGSKA (reference sequence). The CDR3 loop is CSARVLGHEEQPQHF.